The 27 T cell receptor beta chains below come from one sample, sequenced in a study of early T cells in non-severe SARS-CoV-2 infection. In TCRdb, the 5' RACE reads were re-called with MiXCR into one record per CDR3 protein. The sample records tens of thousands of distinct CDR3 sequences, over 13% being singletons. Sequenced material: whole blood. These receptor sequences come from an adult who was a healthcare worker with PCR-confirmed SARS-CoV-2 infection or an uninfected control (not recorded which).

This clonotype was counted between two and nine times. The V call is TRBV28, the J call TRBJ2-3, with D uncertain. The CDR3 runs to 11 residues. Germline V gene data show CDR1 as MDHEN and CDR2 as SYDVKM. V dropped 6 bases and J dropped 5 bases, with 6 bases sitting between them. The CDR3 spells CASSLRDTQYF. In DNA, the CDR3 is TGTGCCAGCAGCCTGAGAGATACGCAGTATTTT. Variable domain in full (rest from reference TRBV28 and TRBJ2-3): DVKVTQSSRYLVKRTGEKVFLECVQDMDHENMFWYRQDPGLGLRLIYFSYDVKMKEKGDIPEGYSVSREKKERFSLILESASTNQTSMYLCASSLRDTQYFGPGTRLTVL.

This clonotype was counted many times. V usage is TRBV29-1 and J usage is TRBJ2-1; possible D gene TRBD2, 5 bases. The V end lost 8 bases, the J end lost 7 bases, and 9 bases lay between the germline ends. Germline values: CDR1 SQVTM, CDR2 ANQGSEA. The CDR3 runs 10 residues. The CDR3 nucleotides are TGCAGCTTCCGGGATAATGAGCAGTTCTTC. This sequence encodes CSFRDNEQFF.

The V call is TRBV5-6, the J call TRBJ2-2; D remains unclear. CDR1 SGHDT and CDR2 YYEEEE come from the germline V gene. V was cut by 1 base and J by 0 bases, with 7 bases left in between. The CDR3 has 15 amino acids. CDR3 loop: CASSLRTANTGELFF. The CDR3 coding sequence is TGTGCCAGCAGCTTGCGAACAGCGAACACCGGGGAGCTGTTTTTT.

This clonotype was counted between two and nine times. The CDR3 sequence: CSVQDGRSGNTIYF. The CDR3 region has the DNA TGCAGCGTTCAGGACGGCCGTTCTGGAAACACCATATATTTT. V usage is TRBV29-1 and J usage is TRBJ1-3; D gene uncertain. The germline V gene has CDR1 SQVTM and CDR2 ANQGSEA. Between the trimmed V and J ends, which lost 5 bases and 1 base, there was a span of 12 bases. The CDR3 sequence is 14 residues long.

This clonotype was seen more than once but under ten times. The chain is built from TRBV12-3 or TRBV12-4 and TRBJ1-1; D is perhaps TRBD1 (6 bases). The CDR3 spans 13 residues. Trimming left V 6 bases short and J 1 base short, with 9 bases between. CDR3 DNA sequence: TGTGCCAGCAGACTACAGGGGAACACTGAAGCTTTCTTT. Translated: CASRLQGNTEAFF.

There are a few counts of this clonotype. This chain uses TRBV18 with TRBJ2-7; D is uncertain. The CDR3 runs 14 residues. The V end lost 1 base, the J end lost 1 base, and 8 bases lay between the germline ends. Per the germline V gene, CDR1 is KGHSH and CDR2 is LQKENI. CDR3 amino acids: CASSPRGYSYEQYF. The DNA of the CDR3 is TGTGCCAGCTCACCACGTGGATATTCCTACGAGCAGTACTTC. Based on the CDR3 plus reference TRBV18 and TRBJ2-7, the full variable domain is NAGVMQNPRHLVRRRGQEARLRCSPMKGHSHVYWYRQLPEEGLKFMVYLQKENIIDESGMPKERFSAEFPKEGPSILRIQQVVRGDSAAYFCASSPRGYSYEQYFGPGTRLTVT.

V is TRBV21-1 and J is TRBJ2-2; TRBD2, the table's D call, lacks a check against the DNA. TRBV21-1 is termed a pseudogene. CDR3 length: 18 residues. CDR3 DNA: TGTGCCAGCAGCAAAGCGCTCGGCGGACCCGCAGGTACCGGGGAGCTGTTTTTT. Amino acid sequence: CASSKALGGPAGTGELFF.

This clonotype was counted only a few times. The chain has TRBV28 and TRBJ2-4; D is undetermined. Trimming pared 6 bases from V and 3 bases from J, leaving 12 bases between. The CDR3 runs 14 residues. Per germline, CDR1 MDHEN and CDR2 SYDVKM. CDR3 loop: CASSQWSGKNIQYF. CDR3 nucleotide sequence: TGTGCCAGCAGCCAGTGGTCGGGCAAAAACATTCAGTACTTC.

This clonotype appeared many times. The rearrangement links TRBV6-5 to TRBJ2-2; no definite D call. The germline gives CDR1 MNHEY, CDR2 SVGAGI. CDR3 size: 14 residues. V was clipped by 3 bases and J by 7 bases, with 12 bases between them. CDR3 sequence reads: CASSYHDGRGELFF. The CDR3 region has the DNA TGTGCCAGCAGTTATCACGACGGTCGCGGGGAGCTGTTTTTT.

This clonotype was detected many times. J is TRBJ1-6 and V is TRBV7-2; a possible D gene is TRBD1 (5 bases). CDR3 length equals 14 residues. CDR1 and CDR2 (germline): SGHTA, FQGNSA. V was clipped by 0 bases and J by 14 bases, with 14 bases between them. In nucleotides, the CDR3 is TGTGCCAGCAGCTTAGCCCGAATCCGGGGCACCCTCCACTTT. This sequence encodes CASSLARIRGTLHF.

This clonotype was counted between two and nine times. The V and J genes are TRBV29-1 and TRBJ2-1; 7 bases align to TRBD2. The CDR3 has 14 amino acids. Germline-derived CDR1 and CDR2 are SQVTM and ANQGSEA. With V trimmed by 3 bases and J by 6 bases, 8 bases remained unmatched. The CDR3 DNA is TGCAGCGTTGATGGTAGCGGGCTCATCAATGAGCAGTTCTTC. Translating it yields CSVDGSGLINEQFF.

This rearrangement joins TRBV4-1 to TRBJ1-1; 7 positions match TRBD1. V lost 1 base to trimming and J lost 3 bases; unmatched junction nucleotides: 8. This CDR3 region has 16 residues. Per the germline V gene, CDR1 is MGHRA and CDR2 is YSYEKL. CDR3 residues: CASSQVGRGRDTEAFF. CDR3 bases: TGCGCCAGCAGCCAAGTTGGGAGGGGGCGAGACACTGAAGCTTTCTTT.

J is TRBJ2-7 and V is TRBV9; no definite D call. There are 15 residues in the CDR3. V shed 0 bases and J shed 7 bases, with 17 bases lying between them. The germline gives CDR1 SGDLS, CDR2 YYNGEE. The CDR3 DNA follows: TGTGCCAGCAGCGTAGTAGTTAGGGAACTGAGGGAGCAGTACTTC. Translation: CASSVVVRELREQYF.

The chain employs TRBV14 and TRBJ1-2; D uncertain. Per germline, CDR1 SGHDN and CDR2 FVKESK. Trimming removed 0 bases from V and 10 bases from J, with 9 bases in between. The CDR3 is made up of 12 amino acids. The CDR3 sequence is CASSQDRGPYTF. CDR3 coding DNA: TGTGCCAGCAGCCAAGATCGAGGGCCCTACACCTTC.

The chain couples TRBV7-6 to TRBJ2-7, with D perhaps matching TRBD2 (5 bases). Trimming cost V 0 bases and J 0 bases, with 9 bases left between them. This CDR3 comprises 15 residues. Germline V gives CDR1 SGHVS, CDR2 FNYEAQ. The CDR3 loop reads CASSLAGAYSYEQYF. CDR3 nucleotides: TGTGCCAGCAGCTTAGCGGGAGCTTACTCCTACGAGCAGTACTTC.

This clonotype has a count of ten or more. V and J are TRBV2 and TRBJ2-7, with D uncertain. CDR1 is SNHLY and CDR2 is FYNNEI in the germline V gene. V gave up 2 bases and J gave up 0 bases, with 11 bases separating them. CDR3 length: 15 residues. For the CDR3, the DNA is TGTGCCAGCAGTGAATATGAGTCGAGCTCCTACGAGCAGTACTTC. Its translation is CASSEYESSSYEQYF.

This clonotype was counted between two and nine times. The chain links TRBV27 to TRBJ2-7; the D is unclear. Germline loops: CDR1 MNHEY, CDR2 SMNVEV (reference sequence). Deletions cut 3 bases from V and 7 bases from J, with 13 bases between. The CDR3 contains 13 residues. CDR3 sequence (DNA): TGTGCCAGCAGTTTCTCCGCTGTCGGTGAGCAGTACTTC. It encodes CASSFSAVGEQYF.

The chain is built from TRBV27 and TRBJ2-1; maybe TRBD2 (5 bases). Germline V CDR1 and CDR2: MNHEY, SMNVEV (reference sequence). This CDR3 has 14 amino acids. V was pared by 5 bases and J by 8 bases, with 16 bases between. CDR3 protein: CASSTAPPRDEQFF. CDR3 in DNA: TGTGCCAGCAGTACAGCACCGCCGAGGGATGAGCAGTTCTTC.

This chain joins TRBV7-9 and TRBJ2-1; TRBD1 aligns across 7 bases. Germline assignment: CDR1 SEHNR and CDR2 FQNEAQ (reference sequence). The CDR3 is made up of 15 amino acids. V lost 5 bases to trimming and J lost 8 bases; unmatched junction nucleotides: 12. CDR3 amino acids: CASSPPGQAFDEQFF. In DNA, the CDR3 is TGTGCCAGCAGCCCACCTGGACAGGCGTTTGATGAGCAGTTCTTC.

The J gene is TRBJ2-2, the V gene TRBV9, with a possible D match to TRBD1 (5 bases). Germline CDR1 is SGDLS and CDR2 is YYNGEE. CDR3 length: 15 amino acids. V lost 4 bases and J 1 base, leaving 11 bases between the germline ends. The CDR3 DNA reads as TGTGCCAGCAGCCAAAGAACAGGGAACACCGGGGAGCTGTTTTTT. Translation: CASSQRTGNTGELFF.

There are a few counts of this clonotype. The chain links TRBV7-8 to TRBJ2-7; D may be TRBD1 or TRBD2 (5 bases each). The germline V and J ends were trimmed by 4 bases and 5 bases, with 15 bases remaining between them. The CDR3 runs 14 residues. Germline CDR1 is SGHVS and CDR2 is FQNEAQ. The DNA for the CDR3 is TGTGCCAGCAGCTCGGGGCCCCGGGGAAACGAGCAGTACTTC. This gives the protein CASSSGPRGNEQYF.

This clonotype was counted between two and nine times. CDR3 bases: TGCAGTGCTAGAGGGCCATTCGGGAATGAGCAGTTCTTC. Its translation: CSARGPFGNEQFF. The chain has TRBV20-1 and TRBJ2-1; D unresolved. In germline, CDR1 is DFQATT, CDR2 SNEGSKA (reference sequence). The CDR3 has 13 amino acids. The V end lost 1 base, the J end lost 7 bases, and 11 bases lay between the germline ends.

CDR3 region: CASSDLLAATRNEQFF. The DNA for the CDR3 is TGTGCCAGCAGTGACCTCCTAGCGGCAACCCGCAATGAGCAGTTCTTC. The rearrangement joins TRBV2 to TRBJ2-1, with TRBD2 matching 7 bases. The length of the CDR3 is 16 residues. The ends lost 3 bases at V and 6 bases at J; junction bases unmatched: 11. Germline-derived CDR1 and CDR2 are SNHLY and FYNNEI.

This chain uses TRBV9 with TRBJ1-4; D not resolved. Germline V CDR1 and CDR2: SGDLS, YYNGEE. The ends were cut back, 4 bases at V and 8 bases at J, with 15 bases in the middle. The CDR3 is 14 residues long. CDR3 in DNA: TGTGCCAGCAGCCTGACCCGGCGCGGGGAAAAACTGTTTTTT. Translated, it gives CASSLTRRGEKLFF.

V usage is TRBV5-1 and J usage is TRBJ2-4; D may be TRBD2 (7 bases). Trimming removed 4 bases from V and 2 bases from J, with 22 bases in between. Per germline, CDR1 SGHRS and CDR2 YFSETQ. The CDR3 consists of 18 residues. CDR3 sequence reads: CASSPPGGSGGTKNIQYF. CDR3 in DNA: TGCGCCAGCAGCCCCCCCGGGGGTTCGGGGGGCACCAAAAACATTCAGTACTTC.

This clonotype was observed a handful of times. The chain carries TRBV5-1 and TRBJ1-1; D is ambiguous. Germline V gene data show CDR1 as SGHRS and CDR2 as YFSETQ. Trimming left V 1 base short and J 1 base short, with 8 bases between. The CDR3 extends over 14 amino acids. CDR3 in amino acids: CASSLLQTNTEAFF. CDR3 sequence (DNA): TGCGCCAGCAGCTTGTTACAGACGAACACTGAAGCTTTCTTT. The complete variable domain, with remaining parts taken from reference TRBV5-1 and TRBJ1-1, reads KAGVTQTPRYLIKTRGQQVTLSCSPISGHRSVSWYQQTPGQGLQFLFEYFSETQRNKGNFPGRFSGRQFSNSRSEMNVSTLELGDSALYLCASSLLQTNTEAFFGQGTRLTVV.

The chain joins TRBV7-6 to TRBJ1-5; D is unresolved. CDR1 SGHVS and CDR2 FNYEAQ come from the germline V gene. The V gene lost 5 bases and the J gene lost 1 base, with 12 bases spanning the gap. The CDR3 contains 15 residues. CDR3 coding DNA: TGTGCCAGCAGCCGCCTGAAAGGAAGCAATCAGCCCCAGCATTTT. It codes for CASSRLKGSNQPQHF.